One sample yielded the 30 T cell receptor beta chains listed below, sequenced in a study of blood T cells in healthy people across ages. Next came a second PCR, run for roughly 7 to 12 cycles, which used a sample-barcoded 5' primer along with a J-beta primer mix. TCRdb itself ran the 5' RACE reads through MiXCR, one entry per CDR3 protein. The profile shows approximately 880,000 distinct CDR3 sequences, roughly 50% of them singletons. Input material: blood. The source of these receptors is a young man in good health.

This clonotype was counted many times. This chain joins TRBV3-1 and TRBJ2-7; possible D gene TRBD1, 6 bases. The CDR3 covers 14 residues. V was shortened by 6 bases and J by 0 bases, with 12 bases between the two germline ends. CDR1 and CDR2 from the germline V gene are LGHDT and YNNKEL (reference sequence). The CDR3 region is CASSQGLISYEQYF. DNA for the CDR3: TGTGCCAGCAGTCAGGGGCTGATCTCCTACGAGCAGTACTTC.

V is TRBV28 and J is TRBJ1-5; tentatively, D is TRBD1 (6 bases). The germline V and J ends were trimmed by 8 bases and 0 bases, with 14 bases remaining between them. Germline V gives CDR1 MDHEN, CDR2 SYDVKM. The CDR3 loop spans 15 amino acids. CDR3 sequence reads: CASGGPTYSNQPQHF. The CDR3, as DNA: TGTGCCAGCGGGGGGCCCACTTATAGCAATCAGCCCCAGCATTTT.

The CDR3 spells CASSRDRLGGNSPLHF. For the CDR3, the DNA is TGTGCCAGCAGCCGCGATCGGTTGGGTGGCAATTCACCCCTCCACTTT. This chain connects TRBV6-6 to TRBJ1-6; no clear D. The CDR3 totals 16 residues. CDR1 MNHNY and CDR2 SVGAGI come from the germline V gene (reference sequence). The V end was cut by 6 bases, the J end by 7 bases, with 19 bases between.

The rearrangement uses TRBV7-2 and TRBJ2-5; TRBD1 might be the D (5 bases). The better agreement between TRBJ2-7 and the DNA end casts doubt on the J call. Per the germline V gene, CDR1 is SGHTA and CDR2 is FQGNSA. The CDR3 extends over 13 amino acids. CDR3 residues: CASSLDRQYEQYF. As DNA, the CDR3 is TGTGCCAGCAGCTTAGACAGGCAGTACGAGCAGTACTTC.

Points on this clonotype: A much more abundant neighbour one base away suggests this may be a read error. This rearrangement joins TRBV24-1 to TRBJ2-1, with 8 bases matching TRBD1. The V segment lost 5 bases and the J segment 5 bases; nucleotides outside the gene matches: 7. Germline V gene data show CDR1 as KGHDR and CDR2 as SFDVKD. The CDR3 sequence is 15 residues long. CDR3 protein: CATSANGQGHNEQFF. The CDR3 DNA reads TGTGCCACCAGTGCCAACGGACAGGGCCACAATGAGCAGTTCTTC.

V gene TRBV7-6 combines with J gene TRBJ1-5, with TRBD1 matching 10 bases. V lost 5 bases to trimming and J lost 6 bases; unmatched junction nucleotides: 7. Germline lookup yields CDR1 SGHVS and CDR2 FNYEAQ. There are 15 residues in the CDR3. CDR3 region: CASSARQGAAQPQHF. CDR3 nucleotide sequence: TGTGCCAGCAGCGCGAGACAGGGGGCAGCTCAGCCCCAGCATTTT. The full variable domain, completed using reference TRBV7-6 and TRBJ1-5, is GAGVSQSPRYKVTKRGQDVALRCDPISGHVSLYWYRQALGQGPEFLTYFNYEAQQDKSGLPNDRFSAERPEGSISTLTIQRTEQRDSAMYRCASSARQGAAQPQHFGDGTRLSIL.

With respect to this clonotype: This may be a read error, as it is one base from a much larger clone. The chain couples TRBV2 to TRBJ2-4; D is tentatively TRBD1 or TRBD2 (5 bases each). Per the germline V gene, CDR1 is SNHLY and CDR2 is FYNNEI. The CDR3 spans 10 residues. CDR3 loop: CAGSDEGMYF. The CDR3 DNA sequence: TGTGCCGGCAGTGATGAGGGGATGTACTTC.

This clonotype was picked up a small number of times. The rearrangement uses TRBV28 and TRBJ2-1; D may correspond to TRBD1 or TRBD2 (5 bases each). The germline V gene encodes CDR1 MDHEN and CDR2 SYDVKM. Trimming removed 8 bases from V and 4 bases from J, with 15 bases in between. There are 14 residues in the CDR3. The CDR3 loop reads CASSYTGRYNEQFF. DNA of the CDR3: TGTGCCAGCTCCTATACGGGACGGTACAATGAGCAGTTCTTC. The variable domain in full, completed from reference TRBV28 and TRBJ2-1, reads DVKVTQSSRYLVKRTGEKVFLECVQDMDHENMFWYRQDPGLGLRLIYFSYDVKMKEKGDIPEGYSVSREKKERFSLILESASTNQTSMYLCASSYTGRYNEQFFGPGTRLTVL.

A remark on this clonotype: A read error may produce the germline difference seen at one junction end. The chain employs TRBV27 and TRBJ2-1; 12 bases fit TRBD2. The CDR3 sequence is 16 residues long. Germline V lookup: CDR1 MNHEY, CDR2 SMNVEV (reference sequence). The CDR3 DNA sequence: TGTGCCAGCGGTTTTCGAGGACTAGCGGGGTACAATGAGCAGTTCTTC. This gives the protein CASGFRGLAGYNEQFF.

V gene TRBV14 combines with J gene TRBJ2-1, with a weak D call TRBD2 (7 bases). CDR1 is SGHDN, CDR2 FVKESK, per germline. Trimming removed 1 base from V and 5 bases from J, with 15 bases in between. CDR3 length equals 16 residues. In DNA, the CDR3 is TGTGCCAGCAGCCAAGGGGTTCGGGGGGCCCACAATGAGCAGTTCTTC. Protein product: CASSQGVRGAHNEQFF.

The chain joins TRBV7-8 to TRBJ2-7; D gene uncertain. CDR3 length: 15 amino acids. V lost 1 base and J 6 bases, leaving 16 bases between the germline ends. Germline-derived CDR1 and CDR2 are SGHVS and FQNEAQ. CDR3 DNA: TGTGCCAGCAGCTTAGTTCTCGGCAGAAAAAGCGAGCAGTACTTC. Protein product: CASSLVLGRKSEQYF.

This clonotype has a single count. This sequence joins TRBV6-5 and TRBJ2-7; a weak D match, TRBD2 (7 bases). The CDR3 totals 15 residues. CDR1 MNHEY and CDR2 SVGAGI come from the germline V gene. Trimming pared 1 base from V and 5 bases from J, leaving 15 bases between. This CDR3 reads CASSYYPGGMNEQYF. The CDR3 nucleotides read TGTGCCAGCAGTTACTACCCGGGGGGCATGAACGAGCAGTACTTC.

This clonotype occurred a few times. The chain employs TRBV28 and TRBJ2-3; TRBD1 is a possible D gene (6 bases). V was trimmed by 2 bases and J by 0 bases, leaving 15 bases between them. This CDR3 comprises 17 residues. CDR1 is MDHEN and CDR2 is SYDVKM in the germline V gene. The CDR3 nucleotides read TGTGCCAGCAGTTTAGGCGGCCAGGGGCGAAGCACAGATACGCAGTATTTT. Protein: CASSLGGQGRSTDTQYF.

Turning to this clonotype: One end of the junction varies from germline; a read error may be responsible. This chain links TRBV7-9 with TRBJ2-7; no firm D call. The germline V gene encodes CDR1 SEHNR and CDR2 FQNEAQ (reference sequence). The CDR3 spans 13 residues. CDR3 in amino acids: CSSSLEAGYEQYF. The CDR3 DNA reads TGTTCCAGCAGCTTAGAAGCCGGATACGAGCAGTACTTC.

This clonotype has a handful of counts. The chain carries TRBV6-2 or TRBV6-3 and TRBJ2-3; either TRBD1 or TRBD2 may supply D (5 bases each). Trimming took 2 bases from V and 3 from J, leaving 12 bases between them. Germline CDR1 reads MNHEY; CDR2 reads SVGEGT. This CDR3 has 15 residues. CDR3 region: CASSYGGIGTDTQYF. The CDR3 DNA reads as TGTGCCAGCAGTTACGGGGGAATCGGGACAGATACGCAGTATTTT.

The chain is built from TRBV9 and TRBJ1-2; no firm D call. The CDR3 extends over 14 amino acids. Trimming left V 3 bases short and J 3 bases short, with 12 bases between. Germline V CDR1 and CDR2: SGDLS, YYNGEE. CDR3 DNA: TGTGCCAGCAGCGATAGTACAGCTTACTATGGCTACACCTTC. Translated: CASSDSTAYYGYTF.

This clonotype was counted only a few times. The chain employs TRBV20-1 and TRBJ2-1; 10 bases align to TRBD2. Unmatched junction bases numbered 12, after V lost 3 bases and J lost 10 bases. The CDR3 totals 15 residues. Germline assignment: CDR1 DFQATT and CDR2 SNEGSKA (reference sequence). This chain's CDR3 is CSASPLAGVFVEQFF. CDR3 nucleotide sequence: TGCAGTGCTAGTCCCCTAGCGGGGGTTTTCGTCGAGCAGTTCTTC.

This chain joins TRBV12-3 or TRBV12-4 and TRBJ2-2, with D possibly matching TRBD1 (6 bases). The CDR3 runs to 14 residues. V was clipped by 3 bases and J by 5 bases, with 10 bases between them. CDR3 residues: CASSLQGLTGELFF. The CDR3 region has the DNA TGTGCCAGCAGTTTGCAGGGGTTAACCGGGGAGCTGTTTTTT.

This clonotype was detected ten times or more. This sequence joins TRBV7-2 and TRBJ1-1; D remains unclear. CDR3 size: 13 residues. The V gene's germline CDR1 is SGHTA and CDR2 FQGNSA. V dropped 7 bases and J dropped 4 bases, with 13 bases sitting between them. The CDR3 nucleotides read TGTGCCAGCACTTGGGCCCCGGGCACTGAAGCTTTCTTT. It codes for CASTWAPGTEAFF.

This clonotype was observed a single time. The chain employs TRBV6-1 and TRBJ2-4; D possibly corresponds to TRBD2 (5 bases). Looked up from germline, CDR1 is MNHNS and CDR2 is SASEGT. V was pared by 6 bases and J by 2 bases, with 17 bases between. CDR3 length: 16 amino acids. Written as DNA, the CDR3 is TGTGCCAGCAGGCCTAGCCCAGCGCAGACCAAAAACATTCAGTACTTC. Its protein product is CASRPSPAQTKNIQYF.

CDR3 nucleotides: TGTGCCAGCAGTGGAAGGTTAACTAGCACAGATACGCAGTATTTT. This codes for CASSGRLTSTDTQYF. This chain links TRBV2 with TRBJ2-3; no clear D gene. Germline lookup yields CDR1 SNHLY and CDR2 FYNNEI. The V end was cut by 4 bases, the J end by 0 bases, with 11 bases between. This CDR3 comprises 15 residues.

This clonotype was found once. The chain has TRBV4-1 and TRBJ2-1; 11 nucleotides match TRBD2. Germline loops: CDR1 MGHRA, CDR2 YSYEKL. The V segment lost 4 bases and the J segment 7 bases; nucleotides outside the gene matches: 9. The CDR3 loop spans 16 amino acids. The CDR3 sequence is CASSPTLAGVGNEQFF. In nucleotides, the CDR3 is TGCGCCAGCAGCCCGACACTAGCGGGAGTGGGGAATGAGCAGTTCTTC.

The chain is built from TRBV14 and TRBJ2-7; D might be TRBD1 or TRBD2, each matching 5 bases. The J call may be incorrect, as the DNA end agrees better with TRBJ2-5. CDR3 length equals 17 residues. Germline V gene lookup returns CDR1 SGHDN and CDR2 FVKESK. The CDR3 reads CASSQGWSGPRQETQYF. CDR3 DNA: TGTGCCAGCAGCCAAGGTTGGTCGGGGCCTCGACAAGAGACCCAGTACTTC.

V and J are TRBV6-1 and TRBJ2-7, with D possibly TRBD1 on 5 matching bases. Germline V lookup: CDR1 MNHNS, CDR2 SASEGT. Trimming took off 2 bases at V and 3 bases at J, with 11 bases between the two ends. This CDR3 has 14 residues. The DNA for the CDR3 is TGTGCCAGCAGTGAATCGCCTCAGGGCTACGAGCAGTACTTC. This sequence encodes CASSESPQGYEQYF.

This chain connects TRBV6-5 to TRBJ2-1, with 9 bases fitting TRBD2. Germline assignment: CDR1 MNHEY and CDR2 SVGAGI. CDR3 length: 15 amino acids. J gave up 1 base and V 6 bases, and 4 bases lay outside the gene matches. The CDR3 protein is CASRESGGSYNEQFF. Here the CDR3 DNA reads TGTGCCAGCAGGGAGAGCGGGGGGTCCTACAATGAGCAGTTCTTC.

The chain is built from TRBV7-2 and TRBJ2-5; D possibly uses TRBD1 or TRBD2 (5 bases each). The J call may be wrong; the DNA end is better matched by TRBJ2-1. Germline-derived CDR1 and CDR2 are SGHTA and FQGNSA. CDR3 size: 15 residues. In nucleotides, the CDR3 is TGTGCCAGCAGCTCTCGATCGGGGACCCAAGAGACCCAGTTCTTC. Amino acids: CASSSRSGTQETQFF.

At least ten counts were recorded for this clonotype. The gene calls are TRBV5-5 and TRBJ1-2; D might be TRBD1 (6 bases). V lost 0 bases to trimming and J lost 4 bases, with 10 bases between them. The CDR3 contains 14 residues. Germline V gives CDR1 SGHKS, CDR2 YYEKEE (reference sequence). The CDR3 nucleotides are TGTGCCAGCAGCTTGGGGACAGCCAGCTATGGCTACACCTTC. Residues: CASSLGTASYGYTF.

This chain uses TRBV2 with TRBJ2-2, with 8 bases aligning to TRBD2. CDR1 and CDR2 (germline): SNHLY, FYNNEI. J was trimmed by 5 bases and V by 6 bases; bases with no gene match: 8. The CDR3 covers 15 residues. The CDR3 DNA sequence: TGTGCCAGCAGCCGACTAGCGTCGGGAACCGGGGAGCTGTTTTTT. Translation gives CASSRLASGTGELFF.

The V call is TRBV27, the J call TRBJ1-2; D might be TRBD1 (6 bases). Trimming stripped 6 bases from V and 0 bases from J, with 17 bases between. The V gene's germline CDR1 is MNHEY and CDR2 SMNVEV (reference sequence). The CDR3 sequence is 16 residues long. The CDR3 here is CASSSLRGVSNYGYTF. CDR3 in DNA: TGTGCCAGCAGCTCCCTCAGGGGAGTTTCTAACTATGGCTACACCTTC.

This clonotype was detected only once. The chain combines TRBV20-1 with TRBJ2-3, with a possible D match to TRBD2 (6 bases). Trimming pared 5 bases from V and 6 bases from J, leaving 21 bases between. The CDR3 loop spans 15 amino acids. Germline loops: CDR1 DFQATT, CDR2 SNEGSKA (reference sequence). CDR3 sequence reads: CSAPTSIPSSDTQYF. CDR3 nucleotides: TGCAGTGCTCCGACTAGTATCCCCTCCTCGGATACGCAGTATTTT.